The present TCR beta chain was sequenced within a study of human T cells and chemical hapten exposure. Study at large: Among samples, TCR yields varied mainly because of small differences in pooled library volume.

In its sample, this clonotype was seen many times. The limits of the CDR3 on the DNA are not certain, so only TCRdb's listed CDR3 is given. The total RNA was obtained from whole blood that was not fractionated. The CDR3 spans 13 residues, counting both ends. The germline V gene has CDR1 MNHNS and CDR2 SASEGT. Unique molecular identifiers were linked by the library to individual cDNA molecules. TCRdb re-called the 5' RACE reads with MiXCR, one entry per CDR3 protein. The sample has about 140,000 distinct CDR3 sequences, approximately 4% seen once; the top ten hold over 1.1%. V and J are TRBV6-1 and TRBJ1-5. The sequence came from a female donor in good health. The CDR3: CASILEMDQPQHF.